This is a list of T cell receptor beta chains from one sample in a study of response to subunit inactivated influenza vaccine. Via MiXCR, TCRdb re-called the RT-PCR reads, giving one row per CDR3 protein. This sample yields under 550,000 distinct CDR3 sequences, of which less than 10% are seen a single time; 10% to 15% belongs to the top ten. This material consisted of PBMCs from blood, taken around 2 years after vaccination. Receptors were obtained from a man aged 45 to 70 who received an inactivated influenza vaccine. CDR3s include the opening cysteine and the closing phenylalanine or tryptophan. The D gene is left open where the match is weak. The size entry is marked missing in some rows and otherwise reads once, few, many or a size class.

CDR3: CSAPKRLATAGLDGQFF; DNA: TGCAGTGCTCCGAAAAGACTAGCGACAGCGGGCCTGGATGGGCAGTTCTTC; J: TRBJ2-1; size: many; D: TRBD2; V: TRBV20-1
CDR3: CASSPLGRGYNQPRHF; DNA: TGTGCCAGCAGCCCGCTCGGCCGGGGGTACAATCAGCCCCGGCATTTT; J: TRBJ1-5; size: once; D: NA; V: TRBV7-2
CDR3: CASSQGVLAVLYEQYF; DNA: TGTGCCAGCAGCCAAGGTGTACTAGCGGTTCTCTACGAGCAGTACTTC; J: TRBJ2-7; size: few; D: TRBD2; V: TRBV4-2
CDR3: CSARRGNSYEQYF; DNA: TGCAGTGCTAGAAGGGGAAACTCCTACGAGCAGTACTTC; J: TRBJ2-7; size: NA; D: NA; V: TRBV20-1
CDR3: CASRSTSFLEFF; DNA: TGTGCCAGCAGGTCCACTAGCTTTCTTGAGTTCTTC; J: TRBJ2-1; size: NA; D: NA; V: TRBV12-3/TRBV12-4
CDR3: CSARDLSLNTEAFF; DNA: TGCAGTGCTAGAGATCTAAGCTTGAACACTGAAGCTTTCTTT; J: TRBJ1-1; size: few; D: NA; V: TRBV20-1
CDR3: CASHASGFSYEQYF; DNA: TGTGCCAGTCACGCTAGCGGCTTCTCCTACGAGCAGTACTTC; J: TRBJ2-7; size: few; D: TRBD2; V: TRBV9
CDR3: CAISGPAGNEQFF; DNA: TGTGCCATCAGTGGGCCCGCGGGAAATGAGCAGTTCTTC; J: TRBJ2-1; size: NA; D: NA; V: TRBV10-3
CDR3: CAIRETGSEEKLFF; DNA: TGTGCCATCCGAGAAACAGGGTCTGAAGAAAAACTGTTTTTT; J: TRBJ1-4; size: NA; D: NA; V: TRBV10-3
CDR3: CARQGTGELFF; DNA: TGTGCCAGACAGGGCACCGGGGAGCTGTTTTTT; J: TRBJ2-2; size: NA; D: NA; V: TRBV19
CDR3: CASSFLSFVGETQYF; DNA: TGTGCCAGCAGCTTTTTAAGTTTCGTTGGGGAGACCCAGTACTTC; J: TRBJ2-5; size: few; D: NA; V: TRBV7-9
CDR3: CASSLSPDRRYEQYF; DNA: TGTGCCAGCAGTTTATCCCCGGACAGGCGCTACGAGCAGTACTTC; J: TRBJ2-7; size: many; D: TRBD1; V: TRBV27
CDR3: CASSPETGVYEQYF; DNA: TGTGCCAGCTCACCAGAGACAGGGGTTTACGAGCAGTACTTC; J: TRBJ2-7; size: many; D: TRBD1; V: TRBV18
CDR3: CASSLTGTVYGYTF; DNA: TGTGCCAGCAGCTTAACCGGGACAGTCTATGGCTACACCTTC; J: TRBJ1-2; size: few; D: TRBD1; V: TRBV7-2
CDR3: CASSEVGANTEAFF; DNA: TGTGCCAGCAGTGAAGTCGGGGCGAACACTGAAGCTTTCTTT; J: TRBJ1-1; size: NA; D: NA; V: TRBV6-1
CDR3: CASSDRDRNTGELFF; DNA: TGTGCCAGTAGTGACCGGGACAGGAACACCGGGGAGCTGTTTTTT; J: TRBJ2-2; size: NA; D: TRBD1; V: TRBV19
CDR3: CASSFGGYSEQFF; DNA: TGTGCCAGCAGCTTTGGGGGGTATAGTGAGCAGTTCTTC; J: TRBJ2-1; size: few; D: NA; V: TRBV11-2
CDR3: CASSLAPGGTGELFF; DNA: TGTGCCAGCAGTTTAGCACCAGGGGGCACCGGGGAGCTGTTTTTT; J: TRBJ2-2; size: many; D: TRBD1; V: TRBV12-3/TRBV12-4
CDR3: CASSQTGLAGVHEQYF; DNA: TGTGCCAGCAGTCAAACAGGACTAGCGGGAGTCCACGAGCAGTACTTC; J: TRBJ2-7; size: few; D: TRBD2; V: TRBV27
CDR3: CASRETTGTSETQYF; DNA: TGTGCCAGCAGGGAAACTACAGGGACTTCAGAGACCCAGTACTTC; J: TRBJ2-5; size: NA; D: NA; V: TRBV6-1
CDR3: CASSLLRTSGRAGELFF; DNA: TGTGCCAGCAGTTTACTTCGGACTAGCGGGAGGGCCGGGGAGCTGTTTTTT; J: TRBJ2-2; size: many; D: TRBD2; V: TRBV28